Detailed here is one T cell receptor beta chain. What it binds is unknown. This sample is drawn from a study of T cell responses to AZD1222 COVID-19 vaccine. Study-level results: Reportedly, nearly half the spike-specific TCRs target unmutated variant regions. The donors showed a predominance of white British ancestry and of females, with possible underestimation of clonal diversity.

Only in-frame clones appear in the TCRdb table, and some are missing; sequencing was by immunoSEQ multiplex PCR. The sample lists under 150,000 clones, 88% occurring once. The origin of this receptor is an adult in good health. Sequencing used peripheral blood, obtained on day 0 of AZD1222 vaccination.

For the CDR3, the DNA is TGTGCCAGCAGCCAAGACGCAGGGCTTCCGGACTATGGCTACACCTTC. Amino acid sequence: CASSQDAGLPDYGYTF. The genes are TRBV4-2 and TRBJ1-2; TRBD1 is a possible D gene (5 bases). V was shortened by 0 bases and J by 3 bases, with 14 bases between the two germline ends. Germline lookup yields CDR1 LGHNA and CDR2 YNFKEQ. CDR3 size: 16 residues.